Listed here is a single TCR beta chain. Roughly 9.2 milliliters of peripheral blood were drawn from each donor into EDTA-treated tubes. With a J-beta primer mix and a sample-barcoded 5' primer, a second PCR ran about 6 to 11 cycles. TCRdb independently ran MiXCR on the 5' RACE reads; one entry per CDR3 protein. Seen here are more than 1.4 million distinct CDR3 sequences, approximately 42% observed once, and the top ten hold 7% to 9.5%. These data originate in a study of blood T cells in healthy people across ages. This CDR3 comprises 17 residues. Germline CDR1 is MGHDK and CDR2 is SYGVNS. With 0 bases clipped from V and 7 bases from J, the junction kept 7 bases outside the gene matches.

The sample consisted of blood. The chain uses TRBV25-1 and TRBJ2-1; 12 bases match TRBD2. This clonotype was sampled from a woman aged 18-29 years in good health. CDR3 region: CASSEYGVTSGRNEQFF. The CDR3 coding sequence is TGTGCCAGCAGTGAATATGGCGTGACTAGCGGGAGAAATGAGCAGTTCTTC. Full variable domain (missing parts from reference TRBV25-1 and TRBJ2-1): EADIYQTPRYLVIGTGKKITLECSQTMGHDKMYWYQQDPGMELHLIHYSYGVNSTEKGDLSSESTVSRIRTEHFPLTLESARPSHTSQYLCASSEYGVTSGRNEQFFGPGTRLTVL.